The T cell receptor (beta chain) described here comes from a study of T cells in Graves' hyperthyroidism and ophthalmopathy. General study points: Separation of ophthalmopathy from stable hyperthyroidism was achieved by a 13 V-J model. The model's output predicted ophthalmopathy at a median of 6.5 months prior to onset.

Each diagnosis was grounded in clinical symptoms, serum thyroxine and TRAb, thyroid ultrasound, and orbital computed tomography. This clonotype was found a few times. Its matching antigen is unknown. Regions amplified from RNA transcripts were the TCR beta CDR3 regions. With the HTBI primer set, the TCR CDR3 went through a first round of RT-PCR. TCRdb processed the multiplex PCR reads anew with MiXCR; each CDR3 protein has one entry. The sample lists about 95,000 distinct CDR3 sequences; roughly 40% were seen once. CDR1 is MNHEY and CDR2 is SVGAGI in the germline V gene. Trimming took 6 bases from V and 2 from J, leaving 12 bases between them. The CDR3 sequence is 14 residues long.

The chain links TRBV6-5 to TRBJ2-3; weak D call: TRBD1 (5 bases). Sequenced: peripheral blood or thyroid tissue (not recorded which). The origin of this receptor is a woman in her 30s with Graves' hyperthyroidism. The CDR3 DNA is TGTGCCAGCAGGGATGACAGTCTCACAGATACGCAGTATTTT. It yields the protein CASRDDSLTDTQYF.